Below are 11 T cell receptor beta chains sequenced from a single sample in a study of blood T cell repertoires in COVID-19. The method was immunoSEQ multiplex PCR; TCRdb's version includes in-frame clones alone and lacks a portion of them. The table has about 270,000 clones, around four fifths seen once; the top ten hold over 3.5%. Material: peripheral blood. The receptor source for this set is a woman in her fifties or sixties with active or convalescent COVID-19.

The chain uses TRBV9 and TRBJ2-2, with 12 nucleotides matching TRBD2. Trimming removed 0 bases from V and 1 base from J; junction bases left unmatched: 1. Germline-derived CDR1 and CDR2 are SGDLS and YYNGEE. The CDR3 is 17 residues long. The CDR3 reads CASSVGTSGMNTGELFF. For the CDR3, the DNA is TGTGCCAGCAGCGTAGGGACTAGCGGGATGAACACCGGGGAGCTGTTTTTT. The complete variable domain, with remaining parts taken from reference TRBV9 and TRBJ2-2, reads DSGVTQTPKHLITATGQRVTLRCSPRSGDLSVYWYQQSLDQGLQFLIQYYNGEERAKGNILERFSAQQFPDLHSELNLSSLELGDSALYFCASSVGTSGMNTGELFFGEGSRLTVL.

The V call is TRBV28, the J call TRBJ1-2; D is possibly TRBD1 (6 bases). This CDR3 contains 14 residues. Trimming took 6 bases from V and 6 from J, leaving 17 bases between them. Germline CDR1 reads MDHEN; CDR2 reads SYDVKM. This CDR3 is CASSRAGVLDGYTF. CDR3 DNA: TGTGCCAGCAGCCGGGCAGGGGTTTTGGATGGCTACACCTTC.

The genes are TRBV5-1 and TRBJ2-2; 11 bases map to TRBD2. Germline trimming cut 4 bases from V and 6 bases from J; bases unmatched to any gene: 5. The CDR3 runs to 15 residues. CDR1 is SGHRS and CDR2 is YFSETQ in the germline V gene. The CDR3 region has the DNA TGCGCCAGCAGCCGGACTAGCGGGTACTCCGGGGAGCTGTTTTTT. Translation gives CASSRTSGYSGELFF. The complete variable domain, with remaining parts taken from reference TRBV5-1 and TRBJ2-2, reads KAGVTQTPRYLIKTRGQQVTLSCSPISGHRSVSWYQQTPGQGLQFLFEYFSETQRNKGNFPGRFSGRQFSNSRSEMNVSTLELGDSALYLCASSRTSGYSGELFFGEGSRLTVL.

This clone has just a few counts. The rearrangement uses TRBV27 and TRBJ1-1; D call uncertain. V gave up 1 base and J gave up 8 bases, with 8 bases separating them. The CDR3 is 12 residues long. CDR1 and CDR2 (germline): MNHEY, SMNVEV (reference sequence). CDR3 in amino acids: CASSLYGGEAFF. Here the CDR3 DNA reads TGTGCCAGCAGTTTATATGGCGGAGAAGCTTTCTTT.

Here the CDR3 reads CASAYIPYYEQYF. CDR3 nucleotide sequence: TGTGCCAGCGCTTATATCCCCTACTACGAGCAGTACTTC. J is TRBJ2-7 and V is TRBV28; D call uncertain. Germline V gene sequence: CDR1 MDHEN, CDR2 SYDVKM. The germline V and J ends were trimmed by 8 bases and 3 bases, with 14 bases remaining between them. CDR3 length equals 13 residues.

J is TRBJ2-1 and V is TRBV27; 7 bases are shared with TRBD2. This CDR3 contains 14 residues. V was pared by 8 bases and J by 2 bases, with 6 bases of the junction left unmatched. CDR1 and CDR2 (germline): MNHEY, SMNVEV (reference sequence). Here the CDR3 reads CASSREAPYNEQFF. In nucleotides, the CDR3 is TGTGCCAGCTCACGGGAGGCCCCCTACAATGAGCAGTTCTTC.

This chain uses TRBV19 with TRBJ1-1, with a weak D call TRBD1 (6 bases). Trimming took 3 bases from V and 1 from J, leaving 15 bases between them. This CDR3 contains 16 residues. Germline V gives CDR1 LNHDA, CDR2 SQIVND (reference sequence). The CDR3 sequence: CASSMRGGAGNTEAFF. The CDR3 DNA follows: TGTGCCAGTAGTATGAGGGGGGGCGCAGGGAACACTGAAGCTTTCTTT.

The V gene is TRBV30, the J gene TRBJ2-3; 7 bases fit TRBD2. CDR1 GTSNPN and CDR2 SVGIG come from the germline V gene (reference sequence). Losses at the gene ends were 3 bases for V and 2 bases for J; bases not matched to a gene: 8. The CDR3 spans 15 residues. The CDR3 nucleotides are TGTGCCTGGAGCCGGGGGAGGGTTTCCACAGATACGCAGTATTTT. Its translation: CAWSRGRVSTDTQYF.

The chain has TRBV6-5 and TRBJ2-7; D possibly corresponds to TRBD1 (6 bases). CDR1 and CDR2 from the germline V gene are MNHEY and SVGAGI. The CDR3 has 14 residues. Trimming took off 0 bases at V and 2 bases at J, with 8 bases between the two ends. CDR3 nucleotide sequence: TGTGCCAGCAGTTACTCTGGGACAACCTACGAGCAGTACTTC. As protein: CASSYSGTTYEQYF.

This clone was counted only a few times. J is TRBJ2-2 and V is TRBV27, with D possibly TRBD1 on 7 matching bases. Trimming stripped 4 bases from V and 6 bases from J, with 12 bases between. Germline V gene sequence: CDR1 MNHEY, CDR2 SMNVEV (reference sequence). The CDR3 consists of 14 residues. CDR3 nucleotide sequence: TGTGCCAGCAGTTCAGGGGGGAAGGCCGGGGAGCTGTTTTTT. This translates into CASSSGGKAGELFF.

The chain joins TRBV21-1 to TRBJ1-5; the tabulated D call, TRBD1, remains unverified against the DNA. TRBV21-1 is termed a pseudogene. There are 21 residues in the CDR3. CDR3 in DNA: TGTGCCAGCAGCAAACCCTCCGGGACAGGGGCCTCTTCTTTTAGCAATCAGCCCCAGCATTTT. Translated: CASSKPSGTGASSFSNQPQHF.